The rows below give T cell receptor beta chains drawn from one sample of a study of early T cells in non-severe SARS-CoV-2 infection. TCRdb recomputed calls from the 5' RACE reads with MiXCR, one row per CDR3 protein. The repertoire consists of about 50,000 distinct CDR3 sequences, with approximately 5.9% occurring once and the leading ten covering approximately 5.1%. The sequencing used whole blood, collected at baseline. These receptors all come from an adult who was a healthcare worker with PCR-confirmed SARS-CoV-2 infection or an uninfected control (not recorded which). Each CDR3 is given with its conserved first and last residue. Each record gives: D gene, V gene, J gene, clone size, CDR3 DNA, CDR3 protein. D genes are given only for firm matches. Not every row has a clone size; where given, it reads once, few, many or a size class.

D gene: TRBD2; V gene: TRBV11-3; J gene: TRBJ2-1; clone size: -; CDR3 DNA: TGTGCCAGCAGCCGAACCGGACTAGCGGGAGGTGAGCAGTTCTTC; CDR3 protein: CASSRTGLAGGEQFF
D gene: -; V gene: TRBV3-1; J gene: TRBJ1-2; clone size: -; CDR3 DNA: TGTGCCAGCAGCCAAGAGGGAGGGGCATCCTATGGCTACACCTTC; CDR3 protein: CASSQEGGASYGYTF
D gene: -; V gene: TRBV11-2; J gene: TRBJ2-3; clone size: -; CDR3 DNA: TGTGCCAGCAGCCCAACGGGACTGAGCACAGATACGCAGTATTTT; CDR3 protein: CASSPTGLSTDTQYF
D gene: -; V gene: TRBV28; J gene: TRBJ2-7; clone size: few; CDR3 DNA: TGTGCCAGCCTCAACCTCGCGGACACAACCTACGAGCAGTACTTC; CDR3 protein: CASLNLADTTYEQYF
D gene: -; V gene: TRBV12-3/TRBV12-4; J gene: TRBJ1-1; clone size: few; CDR3 DNA: TGTGCCAGCAGTGGAAGTGGGACACAGAACACTGAAGCTTTCTTT; CDR3 protein: CASSGSGTQNTEAFF
D gene: -; V gene: TRBV7-9; J gene: TRBJ2-2; clone size: -; CDR3 DNA: TGTGCCAGCAGCCTGGAGGGGGCTGCCGGGGAGCTGTTTTTT; CDR3 protein: CASSLEGAAGELFF
D gene: TRBD1; V gene: TRBV27; J gene: TRBJ1-1; clone size: few; CDR3 DNA: TGTGCCAGCAGATGGACAGGGGAGAACACTGAAGCTTTCTTT; CDR3 protein: CASRWTGENTEAFF
D gene: -; V gene: TRBV29-1; J gene: TRBJ2-1; clone size: many; CDR3 DNA: TGCAGCGCCGCCGGGACATACTACAATGAGCAGTTCTTC; CDR3 protein: CSAAGTYYNEQFF
D gene: -; V gene: TRBV28; J gene: TRBJ2-1; clone size: many; CDR3 DNA: TGTGCCAGCAGAGAGTTATACAATGAGCAGTTCTTC; CDR3 protein: CASRELYNEQFF
D gene: -; V gene: TRBV10-3; J gene: TRBJ1-1; clone size: many; CDR3 DNA: TGTGCCATCAAACAGGATTTGAACACTGAAGCTTTCTTT; CDR3 protein: CAIKQDLNTEAFF
D gene: -; V gene: TRBV3-1; J gene: TRBJ2-5; clone size: many; CDR3 DNA: TGTGCCAGCAGCCCTAGTGGGACAGAGACCCAGTACTTC; CDR3 protein: CASSPSGTETQYF
D gene: -; V gene: TRBV2; J gene: TRBJ1-2; clone size: few; CDR3 DNA: TGTGCCAGCAGCGAAGACAGACCAGGTGGCTACACCTTC; CDR3 protein: CASSEDRPGGYTF
D gene: -; V gene: TRBV28; J gene: TRBJ2-7; clone size: many; CDR3 DNA: TGTGCCAGCAGTTTACCGGACGGATCCTACGAGCAGTACTTC; CDR3 protein: CASSLPDGSYEQYF
D gene: -; V gene: TRBV7-9; J gene: TRBJ2-1; clone size: few; CDR3 DNA: TGTGCCAGCAGCTTGGGGGAGAACAATGAGCAGTTCTTC; CDR3 protein: CASSLGENNEQFF
D gene: TRBD2; V gene: TRBV27; J gene: TRBJ2-3; clone size: -; CDR3 DNA: TGTGCCAGCAGCCGGGGGGTAGGCACAGATACGCAGTATTTT; CDR3 protein: CASSRGVGTDTQYF
D gene: TRBD1; V gene: TRBV29-1; J gene: TRBJ1-2; clone size: many; CDR3 DNA: TGCAGCGAAGGACAGGGAGTCGAAGGCTACACCTTC; CDR3 protein: CSEGQGVEGYTF
D gene: -; V gene: TRBV29-1; J gene: TRBJ2-6; clone size: few; CDR3 DNA: TGCAGCGTTGACGGAAGCTCTGGGGCCAACGTCCTGACTTTC; CDR3 protein: CSVDGSSGANVLTF
D gene: TRBD2; V gene: TRBV24-1; J gene: TRBJ2-1; clone size: many; CDR3 DNA: TGTGCCACCAGTGATTTGGCCAGCGGGAACTCCTACAATGAGCAGTTCTTC; CDR3 protein: CATSDLASGNSYNEQFF
D gene: -; V gene: TRBV12-2; J gene: TRBJ2-7; clone size: many; CDR3 DNA: TGTGCAAGTCGCTTCCGACAGGGCAGGACCTACGAGCAGTACTTC; CDR3 protein: CASRFRQGRTYEQYF
D gene: -; V gene: TRBV9; J gene: TRBJ1-1; clone size: many; CDR3 DNA: TGTGCCAGCAGCGTATTCGAGGGCCGGAACACTGAAGCTTTCTTT; CDR3 protein: CASSVFEGRNTEAFF
D gene: -; V gene: TRBV28; J gene: TRBJ2-1; clone size: many; CDR3 DNA: TGTGCCAGCAAGAGGTGGAGGGACTCCTACAATGAGCAGTTCTTC; CDR3 protein: CASKRWRDSYNEQFF
D gene: TRBD1; V gene: TRBV7-6; J gene: TRBJ1-1; clone size: many; CDR3 DNA: TGTGCCAGCAGCTCCAGTCAGGGGGCAGGGGACACTGAAGCTTTCTTT; CDR3 protein: CASSSSQGAGDTEAFF
D gene: -; V gene: TRBV7-9; J gene: TRBJ2-5; clone size: -; CDR3 DNA: TGTGCCAGCAGCCTGACGGGACTCAAAGAGACCCAGTACTTC; CDR3 protein: CASSLTGLKETQYF
D gene: -; V gene: TRBV29-1; J gene: TRBJ2-5; clone size: few; CDR3 DNA: TGCAGCGTTGTGAAAGAGACCCAGTACTTC; CDR3 protein: CSVVKETQYF
D gene: -; V gene: TRBV10-3; J gene: TRBJ1-3; clone size: many; CDR3 DNA: TGTGCCATCAGTGAGTCTCCGGGCTCTGGAAACACCATATATTTT; CDR3 protein: CAISESPGSGNTIYF
D gene: -; V gene: TRBV12-3/TRBV12-4; J gene: TRBJ2-5; clone size: many; CDR3 DNA: TGTGCCAGCAGTTTAGAAATTGCAGAGACCCAGTACTTC; CDR3 protein: CASSLEIAETQYF
D gene: -; V gene: TRBV28; J gene: TRBJ1-1; clone size: many; CDR3 DNA: TGTGCCAGCAGTTCTCCCAACACTGGGCCCCACACTGAAGCTTTCTTT; CDR3 protein: CASSSPNTGPHTEAFF
D gene: -; V gene: TRBV29-1; J gene: TRBJ2-3; clone size: many; CDR3 DNA: TGCAGCGTTGTGGGGGGCGTAAAAGATACGCAGTATTTT; CDR3 protein: CSVVGGVKDTQYF
D gene: TRBD1; V gene: TRBV6-5; J gene: TRBJ1-1; clone size: many; CDR3 DNA: TGTGCCAGCAGTCGGACAGGGGCAGTGGACACTGAAGCTTTCTTT; CDR3 protein: CASSRTGAVDTEAFF
D gene: -; V gene: TRBV7-8; J gene: TRBJ2-7; clone size: few; CDR3 DNA: TGTGCCAGCAGCTTAGCGCGCCGGCCTCGAGAGCAGTACTTC; CDR3 protein: CASSLARRPREQYF
D gene: -; V gene: TRBV13; J gene: TRBJ1-2; clone size: many; CDR3 DNA: TGTGCCAGCAGCCCAACCAGGGTCTCTGGCTACACCTTC; CDR3 protein: CASSPTRVSGYTF
D gene: TRBD2; V gene: TRBV4-1; J gene: TRBJ2-3; clone size: -; CDR3 DNA: TGCGCCAGCAGCCAAGACCATGTAGCGGGTACAGATACGCAGTATTTT; CDR3 protein: CASSQDHVAGTDTQYF
D gene: -; V gene: TRBV2; J gene: TRBJ1-5; clone size: -; CDR3 DNA: TGTGCCAGCAGTCAACAGGGATCCGAGAATCAGCCCCAGCATTTT; CDR3 protein: CASSQQGSENQPQHF
D gene: -; V gene: TRBV28; J gene: TRBJ1-4; clone size: few; CDR3 DNA: TGTGCCAGCAGACAGGGCCCTAATGAAAAACTGTTTTTT; CDR3 protein: CASRQGPNEKLFF
D gene: -; V gene: TRBV20-1; J gene: TRBJ2-3; clone size: -; CDR3 DNA: TGCAGTGCCACCTTCCCAACGCCAGGGGCGGGTTGGACAGATACGCAGTATTTT; CDR3 protein: CSATFPTPGAGWTDTQYF
D gene: TRBD2; V gene: TRBV20-1; J gene: TRBJ2-5; clone size: many; CDR3 DNA: TGCAGTGCTAGTTTAGGGACTAGCGGAAGACAAGAGACCCAGTACTTC; CDR3 protein: CSASLGTSGRQETQYF
D gene: TRBD1; V gene: TRBV30; J gene: TRBJ1-4; clone size: -; CDR3 DNA: TGTGCCTTCGACAGGGGCGGAGAAAAACTGTTTTTT; CDR3 protein: CAFDRGGEKLFF
D gene: -; V gene: TRBV20-1; J gene: TRBJ2-5; clone size: many; CDR3 DNA: TGCAGTGCCGGGACTCACCAAGAGACCCAGTACTTC; CDR3 protein: CSAGTHQETQYF
D gene: -; V gene: TRBV2; J gene: TRBJ1-6; clone size: -; CDR3 DNA: TGTGCCAGCAGTGACCAGCTTAATTCACCCCTCCACTTT; CDR3 protein: CASSDQLNSPLHF
D gene: TRBD2; V gene: TRBV3-1; J gene: TRBJ2-1; clone size: many; CDR3 DNA: TGTGCCAGCAGCCAACCTCTACTAGCGGGAGAGGTTCATGAGCAGTTCTTC; CDR3 protein: CASSQPLLAGEVHEQFF
D gene: -; V gene: TRBV29-1; J gene: TRBJ2-1; clone size: many; CDR3 DNA: TGCAGCGTTGGCCTGGCTGATGAGCAGTTCTTC; CDR3 protein: CSVGLADEQFF
D gene: -; V gene: TRBV6-6; J gene: TRBJ2-1; clone size: many; CDR3 DNA: TGTGCCAGCAGTTACTCGTTGACCACCTCCTACAATGAGCAGTTCTTC; CDR3 protein: CASSYSLTTSYNEQFF
D gene: TRBD2; V gene: TRBV25-1; J gene: TRBJ2-1; clone size: many; CDR3 DNA: TGTGCCAGCAGTCCCGCGGGGGTGGGCGGGGATGAGCAGTTCTTC; CDR3 protein: CASSPAGVGGDEQFF
D gene: TRBD1; V gene: TRBV6-1; J gene: TRBJ1-2; clone size: -; CDR3 DNA: TGTGCCAGCACTAACCCGGGACAGGGGGTAAACGGCTACACCTTC; CDR3 protein: CASTNPGQGVNGYTF
D gene: TRBD1; V gene: TRBV30; J gene: TRBJ1-6; clone size: many; CDR3 DNA: TGTGCCTGGAGTAATTACAGGGGTGGGGATTCACCCCTCCACTTT; CDR3 protein: CAWSNYRGGDSPLHF
D gene: -; V gene: TRBV28; J gene: TRBJ1-5; clone size: few; CDR3 DNA: TGTGCCAGCAGCCCTCTTCGGGACGGAAGCAATCAGCCCCAGCATTTT; CDR3 protein: CASSPLRDGSNQPQHF
D gene: TRBD1; V gene: TRBV6-6; J gene: TRBJ1-3; clone size: many; CDR3 DNA: TGTGCCAGCAGTGACAGGGGTGCGAGCTCTGGAAACACCATATATTTT; CDR3 protein: CASSDRGASSGNTIYF
D gene: -; V gene: TRBV10-3; J gene: TRBJ2-7; clone size: few; CDR3 DNA: TGTGCCATCAGTGACACAGTGCAGGGTAAAATGTACGAGCAGTACTTC; CDR3 protein: CAISDTVQGKMYEQYF
D gene: TRBD2; V gene: TRBV29-1; J gene: TRBJ2-3; clone size: many; CDR3 DNA: TGCAGCGTCAGAGTTAGCGGGAGGGCAGATACGCAGTATTTT; CDR3 protein: CSVRVSGRADTQYF
D gene: -; V gene: TRBV18; J gene: TRBJ2-7; clone size: many; CDR3 DNA: TGTGCCAGCTCACATTCCGAGGGCAGCTACGAGCAGTACTTC; CDR3 protein: CASSHSEGSYEQYF
D gene: -; V gene: TRBV6-6; J gene: TRBJ2-3; clone size: few; CDR3 DNA: TGTGCCAGCAGAAACCCGTCCCCGGGACAAACAGATACGCAGTATTTT; CDR3 protein: CASRNPSPGQTDTQYF